The next 4 T cell receptor beta chains were all read from a single sample in a study of blood T cell repertoires in COVID-19. Generated by immunoSEQ multiplex PCR, the TCRdb table keeps only in-frame clones and is missing some. The sample has some 290,000 clones; approximately 87% are singletons. The sequencing input was peripheral blood. The receptors were gathered from a woman aged 25-40 years with COVID-19, enrolled during active disease.

V is TRBV13 and J is TRBJ2-2, with 12 bases identical to TRBD2. This CDR3 region has 23 residues. Looked up from germline, CDR1 is PRHDT and CDR2 is FYEKMQ (reference sequence). The V and J ends lost 5 bases and 1 base, in that order; junction bases with no gene match: 23. CDR3 in DNA: TGTGCCAGCAGCCCCTGGCACGGGCTACGTACTAGCGGGGGGCCAGAGAACACCGGGGAGCTGTTTTTT. Translation gives CASSPWHGLRTSGGPENTGELFF.

This clone appeared a few times. V is TRBV5-4 and J is TRBJ2-7; 7 bases match TRBD1. This CDR3 contains 14 residues. Germline CDR1 and CDR2: SGHNT and YYREEE (reference sequence). V trimming: 6 bases; J trimming: 5 bases; junction bases outside the gene matches: 11. CDR3 sequence (DNA): TGTGCCAGCACTCTGGGACAGATGAGGGACGAGCAGTACTTC. This codes for CASTLGQMRDEQYF.

Turning to this clone: Other DNA variants within this sample encode the same CDR3. V is TRBV28 and J is TRBJ1-2; TRBD1 agrees at 8 bases. The germline gives CDR1 MDHEN, CDR2 SYDVKM. V was clipped by 5 bases and J by 8 bases; unmatched bases: 10. This CDR3 is 14 amino acids long. The CDR3 DNA reads TGTGCCAGCAGTCCCCTCCAGGGGGCGGGAGGCTACACCTTC. Its translation: CASSPLQGAGGYTF.

This CDR3 reads CSGVEKDRPGDTIYF. The DNA for the CDR3 is TGCAGCGGTGTCGAAAAGGACCGGCCAGGGGACACCATATATTTT. The J gene is TRBJ1-3, the V gene TRBV29-1; possibly TRBD1 for D (6 bases). CDR1 is SQVTM, CDR2 ANQGSEA, per germline. V was clipped by 7 bases and J by 8 bases, with 24 bases between them. This CDR3 contains 15 residues.